This T cell receptor (beta chain) was recovered during a study of T cell responses to AZD1222 COVID-19 vaccine. In the study overall: Pooled together were second doses at about 4 or about 12 weeks.

In germline, CDR1 is MNHNY, CDR2 SVGAGI (reference sequence). The CDR3 runs to 17 residues. Profiled with immunoSEQ multiplex PCR; TCRdb holds only in-frame clones, not every one. Of around 83,000 clones listed, 92% are singletons. Note on this clone: An end of the junction does not agree with germline; a read error may underlie this.

The chain uses TRBV6-6 and TRBJ1-5; D not certain. The clonotype comes from an adult in good health. Sequenced material: peripheral blood, taken on day 0 of AZD1222 vaccination. The CDR3 spells CASSPSGSLYNNQSQHF. The CDR3 DNA follows: TGTGCCAGCAGTCCCTCGGGATCCCTCTATAACAATCAGTCCCAGCATTTT.